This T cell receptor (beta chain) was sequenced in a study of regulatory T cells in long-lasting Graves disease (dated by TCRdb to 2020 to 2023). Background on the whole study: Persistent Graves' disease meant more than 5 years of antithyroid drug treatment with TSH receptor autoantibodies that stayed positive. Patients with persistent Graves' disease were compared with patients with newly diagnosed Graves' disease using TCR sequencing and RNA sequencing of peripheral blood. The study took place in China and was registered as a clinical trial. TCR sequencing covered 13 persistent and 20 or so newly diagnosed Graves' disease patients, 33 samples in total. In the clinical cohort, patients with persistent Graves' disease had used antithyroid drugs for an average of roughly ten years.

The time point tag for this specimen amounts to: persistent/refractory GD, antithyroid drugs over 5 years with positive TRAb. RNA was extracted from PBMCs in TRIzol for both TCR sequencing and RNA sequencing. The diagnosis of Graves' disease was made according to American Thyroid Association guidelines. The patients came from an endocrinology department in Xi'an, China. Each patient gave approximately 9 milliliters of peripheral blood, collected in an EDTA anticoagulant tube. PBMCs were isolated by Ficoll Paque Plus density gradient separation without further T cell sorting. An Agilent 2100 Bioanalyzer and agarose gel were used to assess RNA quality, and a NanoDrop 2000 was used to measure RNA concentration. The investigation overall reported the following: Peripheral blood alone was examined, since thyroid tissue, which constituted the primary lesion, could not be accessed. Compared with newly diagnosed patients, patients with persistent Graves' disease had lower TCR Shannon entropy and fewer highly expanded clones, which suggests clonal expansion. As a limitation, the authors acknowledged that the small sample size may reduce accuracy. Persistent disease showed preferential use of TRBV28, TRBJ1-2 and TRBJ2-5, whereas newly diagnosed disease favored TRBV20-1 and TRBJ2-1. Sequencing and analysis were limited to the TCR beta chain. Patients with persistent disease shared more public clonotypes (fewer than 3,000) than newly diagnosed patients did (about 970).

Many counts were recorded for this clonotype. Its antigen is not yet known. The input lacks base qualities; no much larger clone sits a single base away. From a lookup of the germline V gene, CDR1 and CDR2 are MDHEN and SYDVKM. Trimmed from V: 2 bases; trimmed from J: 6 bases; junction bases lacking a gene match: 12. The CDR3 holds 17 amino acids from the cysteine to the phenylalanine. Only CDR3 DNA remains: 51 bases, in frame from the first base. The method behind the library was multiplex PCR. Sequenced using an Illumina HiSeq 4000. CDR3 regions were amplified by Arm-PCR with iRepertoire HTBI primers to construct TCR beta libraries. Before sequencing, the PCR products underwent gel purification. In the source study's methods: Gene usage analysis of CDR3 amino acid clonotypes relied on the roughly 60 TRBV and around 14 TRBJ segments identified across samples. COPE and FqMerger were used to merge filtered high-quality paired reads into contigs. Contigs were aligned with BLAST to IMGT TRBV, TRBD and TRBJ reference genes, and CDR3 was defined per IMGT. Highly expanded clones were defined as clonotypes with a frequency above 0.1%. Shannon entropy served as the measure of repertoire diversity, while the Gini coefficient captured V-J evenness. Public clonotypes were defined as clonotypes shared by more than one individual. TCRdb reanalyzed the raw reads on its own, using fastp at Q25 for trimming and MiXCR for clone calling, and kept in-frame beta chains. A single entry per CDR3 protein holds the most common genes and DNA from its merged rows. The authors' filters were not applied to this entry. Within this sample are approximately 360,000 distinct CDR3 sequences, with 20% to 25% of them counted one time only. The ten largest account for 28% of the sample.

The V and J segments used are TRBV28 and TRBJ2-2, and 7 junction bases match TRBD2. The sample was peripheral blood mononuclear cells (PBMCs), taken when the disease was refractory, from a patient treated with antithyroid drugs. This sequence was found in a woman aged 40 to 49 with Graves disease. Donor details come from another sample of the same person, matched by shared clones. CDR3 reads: CASSLNRLGDYAGELFF. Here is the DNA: TGTGCCAGCAGTTTAAACCGACTAGGGGACTACGCCGGGGAGCTGTTTTTT. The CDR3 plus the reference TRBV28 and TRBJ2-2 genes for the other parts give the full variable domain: DVKVTQSSRYLVKRTGEKVFLECVQDMDHENMFWYRQDPGLGLRLIYFSYDVKMKEKGDIPEGYSVSREKKERFSLILESASTNQTSMYLCASSLNRLGDYAGELFFGEGSRLTVL.